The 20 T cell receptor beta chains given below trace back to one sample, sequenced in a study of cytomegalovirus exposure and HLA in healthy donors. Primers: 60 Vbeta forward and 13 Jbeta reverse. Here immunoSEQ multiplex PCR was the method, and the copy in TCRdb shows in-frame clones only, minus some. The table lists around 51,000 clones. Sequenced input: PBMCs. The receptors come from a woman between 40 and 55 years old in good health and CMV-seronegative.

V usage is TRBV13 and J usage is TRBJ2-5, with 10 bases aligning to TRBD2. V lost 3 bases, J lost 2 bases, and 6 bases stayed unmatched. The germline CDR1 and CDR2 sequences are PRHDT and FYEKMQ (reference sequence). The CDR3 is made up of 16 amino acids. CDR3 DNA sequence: TGTGCCAGCAGCTTTGGCAGCGGGAGGGAGCAAGAGACCCAGTACTTC. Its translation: CASSFGSGREQETQYF.

The CDR3 loop reads CAWDRSPRMMAFF. DNA for the CDR3: TGTGCCTGGGATAGAAGCCCACGCATGATGGCTTTCTTT. The chain joins TRBV30 to TRBJ1-1; D unclear. Germline assignment: CDR1 GTSNPN and CDR2 SVGIG (reference sequence). The CDR3 totals 13 residues. V was pared by 5 bases and J by 11 bases, with 21 bases between.

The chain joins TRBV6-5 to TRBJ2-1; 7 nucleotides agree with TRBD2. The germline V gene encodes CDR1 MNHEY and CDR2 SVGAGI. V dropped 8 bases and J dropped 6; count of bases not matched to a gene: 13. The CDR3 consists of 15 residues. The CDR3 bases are TGTGCCAGCGGGGCCAGGTTAGCGGGTGGCAATGAGCAGTTCTTC. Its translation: CASGARLAGGNEQFF.

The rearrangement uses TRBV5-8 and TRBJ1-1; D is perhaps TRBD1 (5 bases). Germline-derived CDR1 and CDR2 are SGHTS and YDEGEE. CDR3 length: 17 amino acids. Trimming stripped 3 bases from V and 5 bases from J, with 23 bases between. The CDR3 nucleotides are TGTGCCAGCAGCTGGGGTTGGGTAATCGGGGGTATGACTGAAGCTTTCTTT. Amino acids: CASSWGWVIGGMTEAFF.

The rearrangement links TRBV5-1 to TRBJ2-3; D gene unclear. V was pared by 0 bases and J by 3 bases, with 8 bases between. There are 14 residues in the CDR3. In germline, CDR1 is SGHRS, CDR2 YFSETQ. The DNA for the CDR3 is TGCGCCAGCAGCTTGGCCGGTTGGACAGATACGCAGTATTTT. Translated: CASSLAGWTDTQYF.

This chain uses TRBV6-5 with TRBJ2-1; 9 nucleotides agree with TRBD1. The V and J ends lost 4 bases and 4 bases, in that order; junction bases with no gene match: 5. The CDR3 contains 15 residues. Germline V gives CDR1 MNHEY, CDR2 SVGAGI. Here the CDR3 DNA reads TGTGCCAGCAGTTTGACCGGGACAGGGTACAATGAGCAGTTCTTC. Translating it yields CASSLTGTGYNEQFF.

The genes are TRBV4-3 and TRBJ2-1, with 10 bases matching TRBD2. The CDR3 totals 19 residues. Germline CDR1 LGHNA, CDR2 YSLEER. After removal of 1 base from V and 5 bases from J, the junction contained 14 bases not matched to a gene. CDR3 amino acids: CASSQVHTSASGRDNEQFF. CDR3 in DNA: TGCGCCAGCAGCCAAGTCCACACCTCCGCTAGCGGGAGAGACAATGAGCAGTTCTTC.

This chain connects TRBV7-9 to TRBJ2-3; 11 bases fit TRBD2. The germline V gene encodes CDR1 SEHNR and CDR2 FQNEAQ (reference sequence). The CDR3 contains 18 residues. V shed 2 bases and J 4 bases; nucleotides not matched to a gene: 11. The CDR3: CASSLFGTPTSGADTQYF. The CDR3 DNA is TGTGCCAGCAGCTTATTTGGGACTCCGACTAGCGGGGCAGATACGCAGTATTTT.

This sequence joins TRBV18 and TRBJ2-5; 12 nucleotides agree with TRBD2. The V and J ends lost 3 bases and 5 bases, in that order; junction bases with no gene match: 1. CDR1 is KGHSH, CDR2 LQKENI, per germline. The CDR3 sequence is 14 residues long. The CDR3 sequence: CASSPGLAGETQYF. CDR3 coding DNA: TGTGCCAGCTCACCCGGACTAGCGGGGGAGACCCAGTACTTC.

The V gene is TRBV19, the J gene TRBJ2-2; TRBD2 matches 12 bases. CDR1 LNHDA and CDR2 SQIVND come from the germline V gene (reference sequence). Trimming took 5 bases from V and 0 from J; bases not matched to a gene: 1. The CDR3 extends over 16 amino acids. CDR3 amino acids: CASSPSGGANTGELFF. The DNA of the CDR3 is TGTGCCAGTAGTCCTAGCGGGGGGGCGAACACCGGGGAGCTGTTTTTT. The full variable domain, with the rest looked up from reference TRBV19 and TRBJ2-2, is DGGITQSPKYLFRKEGQNVTLSCEQNLNHDAMYWYRQDPGQGLRLIYYSQIVNDFQKGDIAEGYSVSREKKESFPLTVTSAQKNPTAFYLCASSPSGGANTGELFFGEGSRLTVL.

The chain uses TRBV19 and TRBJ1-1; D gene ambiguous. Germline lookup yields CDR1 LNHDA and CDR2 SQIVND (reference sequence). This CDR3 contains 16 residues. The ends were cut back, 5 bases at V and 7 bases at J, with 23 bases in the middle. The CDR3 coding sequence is TGTGCCAGTAGTTTCCCTCCGACTAGATCAAATGGTGAAGCTTTCTTT. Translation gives CASSFPPTRSNGEAFF.

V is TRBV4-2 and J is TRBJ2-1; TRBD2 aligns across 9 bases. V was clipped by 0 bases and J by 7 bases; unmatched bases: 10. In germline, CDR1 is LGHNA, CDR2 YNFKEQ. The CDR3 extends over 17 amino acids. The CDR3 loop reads CASSQDNRRGGRNEQFF. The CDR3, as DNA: TGTGCCAGCAGCCAAGATAATCGGCGGGGGGGCCGGAATGAGCAGTTCTTC.

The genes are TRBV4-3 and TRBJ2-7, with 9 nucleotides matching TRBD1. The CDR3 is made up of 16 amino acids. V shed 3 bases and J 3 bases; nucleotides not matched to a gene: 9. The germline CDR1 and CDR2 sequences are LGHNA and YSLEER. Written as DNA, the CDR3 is TGCGCCAGCAGCCAGCTCCTCGGGACAGGGAACTACGAGCAGTACTTC. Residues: CASSQLLGTGNYEQYF.

The CDR3 nucleotides are TGTGCCAGCAGCATTTGGACAGGGGGAGACGAGCAGTACTTC. Its translation is CASSIWTGGDEQYF. The chain carries TRBV7-9 and TRBJ2-7; TRBD1 agrees at 10 bases. Germline V gives CDR1 SEHNR, CDR2 FQNEAQ (reference sequence). This CDR3 spans 14 amino acids. After removal of 5 bases from V and 5 bases from J, the junction contained 6 bases not matched to a gene.

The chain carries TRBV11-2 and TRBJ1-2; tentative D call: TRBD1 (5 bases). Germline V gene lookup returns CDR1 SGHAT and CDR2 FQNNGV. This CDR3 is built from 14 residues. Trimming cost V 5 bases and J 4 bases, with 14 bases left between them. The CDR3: CASSPSGLGYGYTF. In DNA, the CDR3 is TGTGCCAGCAGCCCCTCAGGGCTCGGCTATGGCTACACCTTC.

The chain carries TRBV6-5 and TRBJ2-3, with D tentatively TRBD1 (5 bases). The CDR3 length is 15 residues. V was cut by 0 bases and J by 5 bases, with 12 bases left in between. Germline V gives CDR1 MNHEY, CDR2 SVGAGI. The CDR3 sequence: CASSYSGVLGDTQYF. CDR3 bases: TGTGCCAGCAGTTACTCAGGGGTTCTAGGAGATACGCAGTATTTT.

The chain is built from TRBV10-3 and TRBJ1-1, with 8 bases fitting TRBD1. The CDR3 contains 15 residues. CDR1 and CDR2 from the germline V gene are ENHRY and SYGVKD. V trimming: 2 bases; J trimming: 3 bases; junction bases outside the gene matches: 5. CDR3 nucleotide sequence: TGTGCCATCAGTGAGGCGGACAGGGTCGACACTGAAGCTTTCTTT. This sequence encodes CAISEADRVDTEAFF.

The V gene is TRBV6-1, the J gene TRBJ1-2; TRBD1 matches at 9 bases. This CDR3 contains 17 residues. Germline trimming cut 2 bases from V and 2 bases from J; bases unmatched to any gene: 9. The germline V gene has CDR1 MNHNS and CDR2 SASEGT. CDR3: CASSELRTGERNYGYTF. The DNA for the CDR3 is TGTGCCAGCAGTGAACTCCGGACAGGGGAGAGAAACTATGGCTACACCTTC.

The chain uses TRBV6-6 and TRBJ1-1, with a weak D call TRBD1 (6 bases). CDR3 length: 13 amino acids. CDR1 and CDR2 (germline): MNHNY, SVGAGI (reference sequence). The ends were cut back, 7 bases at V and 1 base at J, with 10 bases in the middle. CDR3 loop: CASMVGANTEAFF. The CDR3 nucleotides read TGTGCCAGCATGGTGGGGGCGAACACTGAAGCTTTCTTT.

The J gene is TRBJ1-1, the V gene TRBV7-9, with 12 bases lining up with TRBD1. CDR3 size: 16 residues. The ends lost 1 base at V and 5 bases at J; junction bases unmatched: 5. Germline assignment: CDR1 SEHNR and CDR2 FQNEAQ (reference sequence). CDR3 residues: CASSLGDRGRLTEAFF. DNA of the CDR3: TGTGCCAGCAGCTTAGGGGACAGGGGGCGTTTAACTGAAGCTTTCTTT.